This passage covers 26 T cell receptor beta chains from one sample sequenced in a study of blood T cell repertoires in COVID-19. Sequencing used immunoSEQ multiplex PCR; TCRdb keeps in-frame clones, though not all of them. The table includes over 150,000 clones, roughly four fifths detected once. Specimen: peripheral blood. The receptors come from a man aged 80 or over with acute or convalescent COVID-19.

The V call is TRBV21-1, the J call TRBJ1-2; the DNA was not used to check the table's D call, TRBD1. TRBV21-1 is a documented pseudogene. The CDR3 is made up of 16 amino acids. The CDR3 sequence: CASSIDRDTPNYGYTF. The CDR3 DNA reads TGTGCCAGCAGCATTGACCGGGACACCCCTAACTATGGCTACACCTTC.

The chain recombines TRBV12-3 or TRBV12-4 with TRBJ1-1, with D perhaps matching TRBD1 (6 bases). V was cut by 5 bases and J by 4 bases, with 11 bases left in between. The CDR3 loop spans 13 amino acids. CDR3 region: CASSQGWRTEAFF. The CDR3 nucleotides are TGTGCCAGCAGTCAGGGGTGGCGCACTGAAGCTTTCTTT.

The rearrangement joins TRBV5-4 to TRBJ2-7; TRBD1 matches 8 bases. Germline values: CDR1 SGHNT, CDR2 YYREEE (reference sequence). Losses at the gene ends were 4 bases for V and 2 bases for J; bases not matched to a gene: 5. The CDR3 spans 14 residues. CDR3 loop: CASSTWDRPYEQYF. The DNA for the CDR3 is TGTGCCAGCAGCACCTGGGACAGGCCCTACGAGCAGTACTTC.

This clone was observed many times. This sequence joins TRBV24-1 and TRBJ2-1, with a weak D call TRBD1 (6 bases). The CDR3 is 12 residues long. V lost 7 bases, J lost 6 bases, and 9 bases lay in between. From germline, CDR1 is KGHDR and CDR2 SFDVKD. The CDR3 DNA sequence: TGTGCCACCAGGGGGGCGGGCAATGAGCAGTTCTTC. Translating it yields CATRGAGNEQFF.

The chain links TRBV7-8 to TRBJ2-5; 12 bases map to TRBD2. The CDR3 is 19 residues long. Trimming took 4 bases from V and 7 from J; bases not matched to a gene: 19. Per the germline V gene, CDR1 is SGHVS and CDR2 is FQNEAQ. The CDR3 sequence: CASSWGRGETSGGAGTQYF. For the CDR3, the DNA is TGTGCCAGCAGCTGGGGGAGAGGGGAGACTAGCGGGGGCGCGGGGACCCAGTACTTC.

The chain links TRBV7-3 to TRBJ2-3; 9 nucleotides agree with TRBD1. J gave up 4 bases and V 4 bases, and 6 bases lay outside the gene matches. Germline CDR1 reads SGHTA; CDR2 reads FQGTGA. This CDR3 is 15 amino acids long. DNA of the CDR3: TGTGCCAGCAGCTCTACAGGGGGCCCCGCAGATACGCAGTATTTT. Amino acid sequence: CASSSTGGPADTQYF. Full variable domain (rest looked up from reference TRBV7-3 and TRBJ2-3): GAGVSQTPSNKVTEKGKYVELRCDPISGHTALYWYRQSLGQGPEFLIYFQGTGAADDSGLPNDRFFAVRPEGSVSTLKIQRTERGDSAVYLCASSSTGGPADTQYFGPGTRLTVL.

The rearrangement links TRBV7-2 to TRBJ2-5; the match to TRBD2 covers 10 bases. CDR1 is SGHTA and CDR2 is FQGNSA in the germline V gene. This CDR3 spans 18 amino acids. With V trimmed by 1 base and J by 5 bases, 13 bases remained unmatched. CDR3 region: CASSLVLTAGGPDETQYF. CDR3 sequence (DNA): TGTGCCAGCAGCTTAGTTCTCACAGCGGGGGGGCCGGATGAGACCCAGTACTTC.

The DNA of the CDR3 is TGTGCCAGCAGGCAGACAGGGGGCAGGACTGAAGCTTTCTTT. Translating it yields CASRQTGGRTEAFF. The rearrangement links TRBV2 to TRBJ1-1; 10 bases are a match to TRBD1. The ends lost 6 bases at V and 5 bases at J; junction bases unmatched: 6. This CDR3 region has 14 residues. Germline assignment: CDR1 SNHLY and CDR2 FYNNEI.

The V gene is TRBV18, the J gene TRBJ1-1; weak D call: TRBD1 (5 bases). CDR1 and CDR2 (germline): KGHSH, LQKENI. V was shortened by 1 base and J by 3 bases, with 12 bases between the two germline ends. CDR3 length: 15 amino acids. CDR3 in DNA: TGTGCCAGCTCACCACGGCGGGGGTGGGACACTGAAGCTTTCTTT. Its protein product is CASSPRRGWDTEAFF.

This chain joins TRBV19 and TRBJ2-5; TRBD2 aligns across 9 bases. After removal of 3 bases from V and 4 bases from J, the junction contained 6 bases not matched to a gene. CDR1 LNHDA and CDR2 SQIVND come from the germline V gene (reference sequence). The CDR3 is 15 amino acids. In DNA form, the CDR3 reads TGTGCCAGTAGTATTGGGGGACTAGCACGAGAGACCCAGTACTTC. It specifies CASSIGGLARETQYF.

This clone was recorded many times. V is TRBV5-1 and J is TRBJ1-2; 7 positions match TRBD1. V was pared by 3 bases and J by 7 bases, with 9 bases of the junction left unmatched. The CDR3 has 14 amino acids. Germline CDR1 SGHRS, CDR2 YFSETQ. The CDR3 loop is CASSSTGASAGYTF. CDR3 nucleotides: TGCGCCAGCAGCTCAACAGGGGCCTCGGCTGGCTACACCTTC.

V gene TRBV12-3 or TRBV12-4 combines with J gene TRBJ2-1; D is uncertain. The CDR3 contains 13 residues. Trimming removed 6 bases at V and 6 bases at J, with 12 bases between. The CDR3 region is CASRLGSSNEQFF. CDR3 coding DNA: TGTGCCAGCAGATTGGGTTCTAGCAATGAGCAGTTCTTC.

In this sample, this clone turned up a few times. The chain recombines TRBV5-1 with TRBJ1-3; D is unclear. Germline CDR1 SGHRS, CDR2 YFSETQ. This CDR3 has 15 residues. V gave up 0 bases and J gave up 5 bases, with 12 bases separating them. The chain's CDR3 is CASSLGQALRNTIYF. CDR3 nucleotide sequence: TGCGCCAGCAGCTTGGGGCAGGCACTTAGAAACACCATATATTTT.

The chain recombines TRBV7-8 with TRBJ1-6, with D perhaps matching TRBD1 (6 bases). CDR3 length equals 14 residues. The germline V gene has CDR1 SGHVS and CDR2 FQNEAQ. Trimming pared 2 bases from V and 9 bases from J, leaving 11 bases between. The CDR3 DNA reads TGTGCCAGCAGCTTACAACAGGGCCTTTCACCCCTCCACTTT. Protein sequence: CASSLQQGLSPLHF.

The chain couples TRBV2 to TRBJ2-7; D is uncertain. This CDR3 has 10 amino acids. The V end was cut by 8 bases, the J end by 6 bases, with 8 bases between. The V gene's germline CDR1 is SNHLY and CDR2 FYNNEI. The DNA of the CDR3 is TGTGCCAGCCGGGTGGGCGAGCAGTACTTC. This sequence encodes CASRVGEQYF.

This chain links TRBV6-5 with TRBJ1-4, with D possibly TRBD1 on 6 matching bases. Germline lookup yields CDR1 MNHEY and CDR2 SVGAGI. V lost 6 bases, J lost 5 bases, and 13 bases lay in between. This CDR3 region has 14 residues. CDR3 nucleotides: TGTGCCAGCAGAAATCGACAGGAGAATGAAAAACTGTTTTTT. Its protein is CASRNRQENEKLFF.

The J gene is TRBJ1-1, the V gene TRBV12-3 or TRBV12-4; D is unresolved. CDR3 length equals 13 residues. V was trimmed by 6 bases and J by 1 base, leaving 9 bases between them. Here the CDR3 reads CASRAEQNTEAFF. The CDR3 nucleotides are TGTGCCAGCAGAGCGGAACAGAACACTGAAGCTTTCTTT.

The V gene is TRBV5-1, the J gene TRBJ1-4, with 9 positions matching TRBD1. CDR1 and CDR2 from the germline V gene are SGHRS and YFSETQ. The CDR3 contains 20 residues. V gave up 3 bases and J gave up 3 bases; unmatched junction bases: 18. The CDR3 nucleotides read TGCGCCAGCAGCTCCGTACCGGGACAGGGAAATTCACTGGCTAATGAAAAACTGTTTTTT. It encodes CASSSVPGQGNSLANEKLFF.

The chain employs TRBV3-1 (or the pseudogene TRBV3-2) and TRBJ2-3; 10 bases are a match to TRBD2. V lost 1 base to trimming and J lost 1 base; unmatched junction nucleotides: 2. The CDR3 has 16 amino acids. CDR1 LGHDT and CDR2 YNNKEL come from the germline V gene (reference sequence). This chain's CDR3 is CASSQALAGGTDTQYF. In DNA, the CDR3 is TGTGCCAGCAGCCAAGCCCTAGCGGGGGGCACAGATACGCAGTATTTT.

V is TRBV10-1 and J is TRBJ1-1, with TRBD1 identical over 7 bases. Trimming cost V 6 bases and J 4 bases; bases outside gene matches: 2. Germline V gene lookup returns CDR1 WNHNN and CDR2 SYGVQD (reference sequence). This CDR3 has 12 residues. The CDR3 region is CASRDRPTEAFF. CDR3 DNA sequence: TGCGCCAGCAGGGACAGGCCCACTGAAGCTTTCTTT.

This clone was counted only a few times. The J gene is TRBJ2-7, the V gene TRBV3-1 (or the pseudogene TRBV3-2); no reliable D call. There are 13 residues in the CDR3. The V and J ends lost 10 bases and 3 bases respectively, with 16 bases between them. From germline, CDR1 is LGHDT and CDR2 YNNKEL (reference sequence). CDR3 DNA sequence: TGTGCCACAAATAAGGCCCCGGGCTACGAGCAGTACTTC. Amino acids: CATNKAPGYEQYF.

This rearrangement joins TRBV3-1 (or the pseudogene TRBV3-2) to TRBJ2-1; a weak D match, TRBD2 (5 bases). The CDR3 is 15 amino acids. Germline V gene lookup returns CDR1 LGHDT and CDR2 YNNKEL (reference sequence). The germline V and J ends were trimmed by 1 base and 7 bases, with 14 bases remaining between them. CDR3 DNA: TGTGCCAGCAGCCAAGGGCGCTCGACGGGAAATGAGCAGTTCTTC. Translated, it gives CASSQGRSTGNEQFF.

In this sample, this clone turned up a few times. V and J are TRBV3-1 (or the pseudogene TRBV3-2) and TRBJ2-5, with D possibly matching TRBD2 (6 bases). The length of the CDR3 is 15 residues. Trimming shortened V by 4 bases and J by 9 bases, and 21 bases separated the two germline ends. Germline V gene data show CDR1 as LGHDT and CDR2 as YNNKEL (reference sequence). Written as DNA, the CDR3 is TGTGCCAGCAGCCCAGGGCGGGGCCCACCGGGGGCCCAGTACTTC. Its translation is CASSPGRGPPGAQYF.

CDR3 nucleotide sequence: TGTGCCAGCAGCGGGTTGGGGACAGGGAGATCCGAGCAGTACTTC. This translates into CASSGLGTGRSEQYF. The chain links TRBV11-3 to TRBJ2-7; the match to TRBD1 covers 9 bases. Germline-derived CDR1 and CDR2 are SGHNT and YENEEA. The CDR3 consists of 15 residues. The ends lost 5 bases at V and 6 bases at J; junction bases unmatched: 11. Full variable domain (missing parts from reference TRBV11-3 and TRBJ2-7): EAGVVQSPRYKIIEKKQPVAFWCNPISGHNTLYWYLQNLGQGPELLIRYENEEAVDDSQLPKDRFSAERLKGVDSTLKIQPAELGDSAVYLCASSGLGTGRSEQYFGPGTRLTVT.

The chain couples TRBV12-2 to TRBJ2-5; TRBD1, the D gene given by the table, was not confirmed from the DNA. TRBV12-2 constitutes a pseudogene. The CDR3 length is 15 residues. The CDR3 DNA follows: TGTGCAAGTCGCTCCTCGGACAGCTACCAAGAGACCCAGTACTTC. Protein product: CASRSSDSYQETQYF.

The V and J genes are TRBV6-5 and TRBJ1-2; weak D call: TRBD1 (6 bases). V shed 4 bases and J shed 4 bases, with 19 bases lying between them. Looked up from germline, CDR1 is MNHEY and CDR2 is SVGAGI. The CDR3 consists of 16 residues. The CDR3 DNA reads as TGTGCCAGCAGTTCCGCAGAGTCGACAGGATCCTATGGCTACACCTTC. Protein sequence: CASSSAESTGSYGYTF.